This T cell receptor (beta chain) was retrieved from a study of blood T cell repertoires in COVID-19 (dated by TCRdb to about 2020). About the investigation overall: Samples from collaborators originated in the United States, Italy and Spain and spanned both the acute and convalescent phases of COVID-19. The prospective study material was composed of cDNA or gDNA derived from T cells, B-cell-depleted T cells, or PBMCs. The dataset comprised deeply sampled blood TCRbeta repertoires from subjects exposed to, actively infected with, or recovered from COVID-19. A freely available public database, intended as a resource for researchers studying the immune response to SARS-CoV-2, is where the repertoires were released. The samples were drawn from the first 160 participants of the ongoing ImmuneRACE study and from 1,254 subjects provided by 6 global collaborators. A de-identified subject ID, COVID-19 status, age in years and sex were almost always included in the sample metadata. Where available, HLA class I and class II types were taken from metadata supplied by the sample provider and were not determined by assay-based typing.

TCRbeta CDR3 regions were amplified from genomic DNA using the immunoSEQ Assay, a bias-controlled multiplex PCR. The authors' pipeline ran thus. Nucleated cell counts per sample were estimated from amplification of reference gene primers within the assay. Sequence reads were collapsed and filtered to measure the absolute abundance of every unique TCRbeta CDR3 rearrangement. For each sample, productive Simpson clonality was calculated as the square root of Simpson's diversity index over productive rearrangements. TCRdb took this table from immuneACCESS and kept in-frame rearrangements with V and J called. Such tables lack part of the clones; where checked against another copy, unresolved V genes explain under half of the gap, and the rest is unexplained. V and J calls and clone size are given by that table; D and trimming were obtained from the DNA. The sample table contains about 180,000 clones; only one count was recorded for approximately 85% of them. Over 7% of the sample is in the top ten clones.

In the prospective study, participants were about 18 to 100 years old, resided in 25 or so geographic areas of the United States, and were enrolled through a virtual design. In the prospective study, participants were assigned to cohorts based on the clinical history participants reported in a screening survey and a study questionnaire. Recovered participants in ImmuneRACE Cohort 3 were defined as having two consecutive negative NP/OP PCR tests, clearance from a healthcare professional, or resolution of symptoms. Mobile phlebotomists in the prospective study collected whole blood, serum and a nasopharyngeal or oropharyngeal swab from every participant. Participants in the prospective study had the option to provide additional blood draws and questionnaires over a 2-month period. Before DNA extraction, blood samples from the prospective study were shipped at room temperature or frozen. The paper's findings and limits, for the study overall: The quantity of clinical and demographic metadata differed by source and by participant and was supplied without curation.

CDR1 and CDR2, looked up from the germline V gene, are SNHLY and FYNNEI. The V end gives up 7 bases and the J end 5 bases, leaving 8 bases in the junction not matched to a gene. The CDR3 sequence holds 14 residues, the cysteine and phenylalanine included. Only CDR3 DNA remains: 42 bases, in frame from the first base. Concerning this clone itself: The clone's antigen remains unknown. The record has no base qualities; no much larger clone is one base away.

The chain is made from TRBV2 and TRBJ2-3, and 8 junction bases match TRBD1. Sequenced input: PBMCs or T cells enriched from blood (not recorded which). The clonotype originates from a woman aged 30 to 39 who had recovered from COVID-19. At the DNA level, the sequence is TGTGCCAGCACTGGACAGGGAGCCGTAGATACGCAGTATTTT. This is translated as CASTGQGAVDTQYF.